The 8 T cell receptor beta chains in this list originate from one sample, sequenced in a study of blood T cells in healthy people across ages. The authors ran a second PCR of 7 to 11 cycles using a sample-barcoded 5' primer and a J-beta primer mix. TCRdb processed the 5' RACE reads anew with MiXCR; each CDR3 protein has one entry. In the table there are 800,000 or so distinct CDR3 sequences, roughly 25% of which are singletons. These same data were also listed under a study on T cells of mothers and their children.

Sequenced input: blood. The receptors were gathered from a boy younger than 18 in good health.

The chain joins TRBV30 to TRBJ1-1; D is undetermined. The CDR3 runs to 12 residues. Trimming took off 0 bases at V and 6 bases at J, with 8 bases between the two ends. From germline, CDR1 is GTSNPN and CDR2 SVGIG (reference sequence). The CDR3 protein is CAWSVRTAEAFF. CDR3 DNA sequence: TGTGCCTGGAGTGTAAGGACCGCTGAAGCTTTCTTT.

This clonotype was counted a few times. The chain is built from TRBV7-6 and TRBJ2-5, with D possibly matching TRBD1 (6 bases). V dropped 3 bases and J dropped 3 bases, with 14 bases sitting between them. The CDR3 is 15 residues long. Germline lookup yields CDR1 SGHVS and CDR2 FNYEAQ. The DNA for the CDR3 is TGTGCCAGCAGCTTTGGGAACAGGGTGGAAGAGACCCAGTACTTC. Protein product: CASSFGNRVEETQYF.

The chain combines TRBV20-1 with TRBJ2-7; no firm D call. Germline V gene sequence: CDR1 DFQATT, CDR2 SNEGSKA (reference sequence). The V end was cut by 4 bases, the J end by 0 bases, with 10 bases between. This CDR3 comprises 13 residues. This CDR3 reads CSATSSNSYEQYF. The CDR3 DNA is TGCAGTGCTACTTCCTCGAACTCCTACGAGCAGTACTTC.

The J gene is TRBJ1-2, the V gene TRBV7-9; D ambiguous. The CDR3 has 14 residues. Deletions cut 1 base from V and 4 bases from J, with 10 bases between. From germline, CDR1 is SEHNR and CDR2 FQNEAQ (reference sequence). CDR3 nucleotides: TGTGCCAGCAGCTTAGAACAGAAACTCTATGGCTACACCTTC. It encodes CASSLEQKLYGYTF.

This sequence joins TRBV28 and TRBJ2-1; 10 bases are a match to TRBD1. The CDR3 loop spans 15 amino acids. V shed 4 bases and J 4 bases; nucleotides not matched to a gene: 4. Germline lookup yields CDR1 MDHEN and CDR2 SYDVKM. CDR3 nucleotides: TGTGCCAGCAGTTACACGGACAGGGGGTACAATGAGCAGTTCTTC. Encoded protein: CASSYTDRGYNEQFF.

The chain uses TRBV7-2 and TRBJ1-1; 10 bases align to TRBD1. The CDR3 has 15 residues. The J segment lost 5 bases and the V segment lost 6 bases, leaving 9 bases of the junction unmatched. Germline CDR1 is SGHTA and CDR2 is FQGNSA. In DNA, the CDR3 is TGTGCCAGCAGTCGCCTGACAGGGGGCCGGACTGAAGCTTTCTTT. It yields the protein CASSRLTGGRTEAFF.

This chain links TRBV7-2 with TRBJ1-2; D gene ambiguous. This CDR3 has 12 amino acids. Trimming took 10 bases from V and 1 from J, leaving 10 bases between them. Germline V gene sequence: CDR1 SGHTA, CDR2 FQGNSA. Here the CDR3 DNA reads TGTGCCACCCGAGGGATTAACTATGGCTACACCTTC. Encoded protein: CATRGINYGYTF.

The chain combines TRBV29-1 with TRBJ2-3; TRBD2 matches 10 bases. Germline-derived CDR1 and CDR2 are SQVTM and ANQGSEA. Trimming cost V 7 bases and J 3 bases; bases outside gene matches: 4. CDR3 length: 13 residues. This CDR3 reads CSANSGGTDTQYF. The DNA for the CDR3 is TGCAGCGCCAATAGCGGGGGGACAGATACGCAGTATTTT.